This T cell receptor (beta chain) was documented in a study of blood T cell repertoires in COVID-19. Study summary: The United States, Italy and Spain were the sources of the acute and convalescent COVID-19 samples. The analysed material was cDNA or gDNA that came from T cells, B-cell-depleted T cells, or PBMCs.

Per the authors' pipeline: Estimation of nucleated cell counts relied on the amplification of reference gene primers. Produced via immunoSEQ multiplex PCR; TCRdb's table is partial and in-frame only. That table furnishes V, J and clone size, whereas the DNA furnished D and trimming. The sample lists 65,000 to 95,000 clones, roughly 90% seen once, with approximately 7.4% in the top ten. Looked up from germline, CDR1 is SGHAT and CDR2 is FQNNGV. This CDR3 has 15 amino acids. The junction had 5 bases not matched to a gene; V was cut back by 6 bases and J by 4 bases. Input material: peripheral blood. The source of this sequence is a man in his 70s with acute or convalescent COVID-19. The V call is TRBV11-2, the J call TRBJ2-1; 11 nucleotides match TRBD1. The DNA for the CDR3 is TGTGCCAGCAGATCGGGACAGGGGGATTACAATGAGCAGTTCTTC. Translated, it gives CASRSGQGDYNEQFF.